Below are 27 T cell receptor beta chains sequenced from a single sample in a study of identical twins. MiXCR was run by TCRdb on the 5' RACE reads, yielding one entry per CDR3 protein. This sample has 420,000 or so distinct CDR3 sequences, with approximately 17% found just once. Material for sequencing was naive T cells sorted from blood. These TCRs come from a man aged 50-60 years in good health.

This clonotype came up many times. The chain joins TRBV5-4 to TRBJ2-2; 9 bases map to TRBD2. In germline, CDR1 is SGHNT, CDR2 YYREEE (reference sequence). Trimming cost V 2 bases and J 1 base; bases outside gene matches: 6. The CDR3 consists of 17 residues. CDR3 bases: TGTGCCAGCAGCTTAAGGCTAGCGGGATTGAACACCGGGGAGCTGTTTTTT. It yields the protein CASSLRLAGLNTGELFF.

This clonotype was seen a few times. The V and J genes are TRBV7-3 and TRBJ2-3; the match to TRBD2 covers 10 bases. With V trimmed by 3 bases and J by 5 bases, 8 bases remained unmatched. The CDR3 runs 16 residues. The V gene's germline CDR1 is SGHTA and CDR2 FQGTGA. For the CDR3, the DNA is TGTGCCAGCAGCTTGAGCGGGAGGGGGGTGAAAGATACGCAGTATTTT. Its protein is CASSLSGRGVKDTQYF.

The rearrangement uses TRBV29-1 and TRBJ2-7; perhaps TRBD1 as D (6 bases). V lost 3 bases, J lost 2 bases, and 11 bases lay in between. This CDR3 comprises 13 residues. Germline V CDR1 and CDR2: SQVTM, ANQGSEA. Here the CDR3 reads CSVDTGFTYEQYF. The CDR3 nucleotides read TGCAGCGTTGATACAGGGTTTACCTACGAGCAGTACTTC.

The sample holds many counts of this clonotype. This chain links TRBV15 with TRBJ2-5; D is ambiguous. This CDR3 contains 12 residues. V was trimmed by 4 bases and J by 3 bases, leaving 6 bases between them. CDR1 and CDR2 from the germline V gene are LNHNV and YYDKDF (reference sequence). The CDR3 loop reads CATSNLKETQYF. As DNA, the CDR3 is TGTGCCACCAGCAACCTTAAAGAGACCCAGTACTTC. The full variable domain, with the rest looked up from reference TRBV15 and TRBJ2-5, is DAMVIQNPRYQVTQFGKPVTLSCSQTLNHNVMYWYQQKSSQAPKLLFHYYDKDFNNEADTPDNFQSRRPNTSFCFLDIRSPGLGDTAMYLCATSNLKETQYFGPGTRLLVL.

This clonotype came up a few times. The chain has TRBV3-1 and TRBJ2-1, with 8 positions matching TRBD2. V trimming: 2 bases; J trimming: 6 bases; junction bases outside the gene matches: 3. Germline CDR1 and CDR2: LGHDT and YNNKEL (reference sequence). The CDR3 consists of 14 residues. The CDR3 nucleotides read TGTGCCAGCAGCCAATCCAGCGGGAGCAATGAGCAGTTCTTC. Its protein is CASSQSSGSNEQFF.

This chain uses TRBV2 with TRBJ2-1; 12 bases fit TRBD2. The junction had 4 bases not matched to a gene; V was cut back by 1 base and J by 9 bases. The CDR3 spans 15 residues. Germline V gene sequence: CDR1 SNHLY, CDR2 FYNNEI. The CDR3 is CASSEVTSGGSEQFF. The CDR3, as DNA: TGTGCCAGCAGTGAAGTAACTAGCGGGGGGAGTGAGCAGTTCTTC.

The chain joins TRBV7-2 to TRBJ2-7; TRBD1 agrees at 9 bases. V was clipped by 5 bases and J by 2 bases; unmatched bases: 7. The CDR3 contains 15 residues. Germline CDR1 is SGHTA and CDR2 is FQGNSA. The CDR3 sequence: CASSRDRGRTYEQYF. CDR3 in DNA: TGTGCCAGCAGCCGCGACAGGGGGAGAACCTACGAGCAGTACTTC.

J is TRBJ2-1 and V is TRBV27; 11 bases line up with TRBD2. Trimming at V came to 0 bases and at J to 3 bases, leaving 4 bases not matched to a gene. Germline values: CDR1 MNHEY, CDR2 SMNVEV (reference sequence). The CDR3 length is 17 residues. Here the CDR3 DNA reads TGTGCCAGCAGTTTATCACTAGCGGGAGTGGTCTACAATGAGCAGTTCTTC. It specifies CASSLSLAGVVYNEQFF.

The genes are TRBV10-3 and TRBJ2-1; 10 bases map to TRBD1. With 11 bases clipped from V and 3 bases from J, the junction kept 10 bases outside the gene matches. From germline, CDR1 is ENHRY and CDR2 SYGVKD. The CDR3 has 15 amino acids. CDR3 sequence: CASSRDRGFYNEQFF. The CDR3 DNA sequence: TGTGCCTCGAGTCGGGACAGGGGTTTCTACAATGAGCAGTTCTTC.

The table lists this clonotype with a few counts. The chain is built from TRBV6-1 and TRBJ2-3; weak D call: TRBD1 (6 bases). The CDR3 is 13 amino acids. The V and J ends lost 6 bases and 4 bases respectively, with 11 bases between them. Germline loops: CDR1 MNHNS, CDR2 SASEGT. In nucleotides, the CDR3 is TGTGCCAGCAGACAACAGGGAGCAGATACGCAGTATTTT. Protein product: CASRQQGADTQYF.

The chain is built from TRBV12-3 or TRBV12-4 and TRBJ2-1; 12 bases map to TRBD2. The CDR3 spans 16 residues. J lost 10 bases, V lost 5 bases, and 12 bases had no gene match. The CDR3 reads CASSGGASGGAEEQFF. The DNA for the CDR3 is TGTGCCAGCAGTGGTGGGGCTAGCGGGGGGGCAGAGGAGCAGTTCTTC.

The CDR3 nucleotides read TGTGCCAGCAGTCCCATCCAGGGGTTTGAGACCCAGTACTTC. Translating it yields CASSPIQGFETQYF. This chain links TRBV12-3 or TRBV12-4 with TRBJ2-5, with D perhaps matching TRBD1 (6 bases). The V end lost 5 bases, the J end lost 5 bases, and 15 bases lay between the germline ends. This CDR3 comprises 14 residues.

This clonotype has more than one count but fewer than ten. CDR3 sequence (DNA): TGTGCCAGCTCCCAAGGTCCCAAAGAGACCCAGTACTTC. Amino acid sequence: CASSQGPKETQYF. This chain connects TRBV12-3 or TRBV12-4 to TRBJ2-5; D is ambiguous. Trimming cost V 8 bases and J 3 bases, with 13 bases left between them. The CDR3 runs to 13 residues.

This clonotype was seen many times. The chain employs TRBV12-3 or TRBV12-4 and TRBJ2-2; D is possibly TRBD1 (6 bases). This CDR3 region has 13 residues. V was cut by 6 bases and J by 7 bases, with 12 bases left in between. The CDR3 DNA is TGTGCCAGCAGGCCAGGGACAATCGGGGAGCTGTTTTTT. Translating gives CASRPGTIGELFF.

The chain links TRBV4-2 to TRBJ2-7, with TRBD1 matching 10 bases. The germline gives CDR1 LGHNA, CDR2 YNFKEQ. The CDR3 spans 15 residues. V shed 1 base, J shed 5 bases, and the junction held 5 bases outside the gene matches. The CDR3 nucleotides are TGTGCCAGCAGCCAAGTGGGACAGGGGAGCCACGAGCAGTACTTC. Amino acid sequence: CASSQVGQGSHEQYF.

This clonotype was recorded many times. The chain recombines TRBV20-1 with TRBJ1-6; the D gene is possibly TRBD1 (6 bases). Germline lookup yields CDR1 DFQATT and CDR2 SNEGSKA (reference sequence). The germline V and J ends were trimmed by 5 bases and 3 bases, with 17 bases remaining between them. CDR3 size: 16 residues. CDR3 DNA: TGCAGTGCTCCCGACCTAAGACAGGTCTATAATTCACCCCTCCACTTT. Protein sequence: CSAPDLRQVYNSPLHF.

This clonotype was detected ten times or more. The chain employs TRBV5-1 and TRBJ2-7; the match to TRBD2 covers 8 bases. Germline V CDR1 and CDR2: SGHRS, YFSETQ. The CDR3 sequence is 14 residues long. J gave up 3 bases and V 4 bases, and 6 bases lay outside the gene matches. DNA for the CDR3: TGCGCCAGCAGCGTGTCACTAGCGGACTACGAGCAGTACTTC. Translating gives CASSVSLADYEQYF. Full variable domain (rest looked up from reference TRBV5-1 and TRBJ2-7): KAGVTQTPRYLIKTRGQQVTLSCSPISGHRSVSWYQQTPGQGLQFLFEYFSETQRNKGNFPGRFSGRQFSNSRSEMNVSTLELGDSALYLCASSVSLADYEQYFGPGTRLTVT.

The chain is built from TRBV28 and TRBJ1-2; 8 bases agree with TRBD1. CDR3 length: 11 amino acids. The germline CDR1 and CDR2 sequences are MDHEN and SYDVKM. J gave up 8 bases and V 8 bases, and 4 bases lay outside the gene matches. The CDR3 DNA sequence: TGTGCCAGCGGACAGGGAACGGGCTACACCTTC. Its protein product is CASGQGTGYTF.

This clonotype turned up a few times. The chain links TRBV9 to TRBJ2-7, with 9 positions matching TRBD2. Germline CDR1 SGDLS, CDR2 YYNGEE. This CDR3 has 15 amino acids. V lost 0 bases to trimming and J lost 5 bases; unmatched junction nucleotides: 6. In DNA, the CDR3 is TGTGCCAGCAGCGTAGACGCGGGAGGGCCGGACGAGCAGTACTTC. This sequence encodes CASSVDAGGPDEQYF.

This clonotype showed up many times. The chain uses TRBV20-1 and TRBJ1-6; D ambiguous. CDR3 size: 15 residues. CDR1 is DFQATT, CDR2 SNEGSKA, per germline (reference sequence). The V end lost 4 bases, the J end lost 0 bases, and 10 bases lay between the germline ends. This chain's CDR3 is CSAIVGGSYNSPLHF. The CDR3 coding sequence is TGCAGTGCTATCGTGGGTGGCTCCTATAATTCACCCCTCCACTTT.

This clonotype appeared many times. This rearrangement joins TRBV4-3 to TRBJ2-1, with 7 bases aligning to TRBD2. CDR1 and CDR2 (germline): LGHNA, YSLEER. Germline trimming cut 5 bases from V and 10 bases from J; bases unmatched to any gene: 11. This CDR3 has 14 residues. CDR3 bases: TGCGCCAGCAGCATCAGCGGGACCTCTTGGGAGCAGTTCTTC. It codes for CASSISGTSWEQFF.

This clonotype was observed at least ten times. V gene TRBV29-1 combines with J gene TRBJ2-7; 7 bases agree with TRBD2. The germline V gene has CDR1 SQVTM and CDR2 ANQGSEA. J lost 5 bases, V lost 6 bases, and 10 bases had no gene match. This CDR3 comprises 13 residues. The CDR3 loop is CSVTTMGRDEQYF. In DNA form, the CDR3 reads TGCAGCGTGACGACAATGGGGAGGGACGAGCAGTACTTC.

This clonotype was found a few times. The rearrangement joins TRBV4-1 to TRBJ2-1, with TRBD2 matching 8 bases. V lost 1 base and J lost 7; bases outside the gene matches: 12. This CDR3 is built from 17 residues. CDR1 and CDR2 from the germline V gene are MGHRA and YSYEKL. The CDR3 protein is CASSQATTGTSTNEQFF. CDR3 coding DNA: TGCGCCAGCAGCCAAGCTACTACCGGGACTAGTACGAATGAGCAGTTCTTC.

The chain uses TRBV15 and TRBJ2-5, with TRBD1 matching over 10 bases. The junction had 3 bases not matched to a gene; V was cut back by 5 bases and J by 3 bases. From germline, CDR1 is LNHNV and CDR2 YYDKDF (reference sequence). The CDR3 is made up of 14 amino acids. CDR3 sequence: CATSRGQGEETQYF. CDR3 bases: TGTGCCACCAGCCGAGGACAGGGGGAAGAGACCCAGTACTTC.

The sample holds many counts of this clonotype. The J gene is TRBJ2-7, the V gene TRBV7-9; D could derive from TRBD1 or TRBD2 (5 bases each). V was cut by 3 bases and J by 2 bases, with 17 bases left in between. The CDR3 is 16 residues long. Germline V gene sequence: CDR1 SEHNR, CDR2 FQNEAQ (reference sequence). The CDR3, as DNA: TGTGCCAGCAGCTTTATGCCCGGGACGGGTACCTACGAGCAGTACTTC. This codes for CASSFMPGTGTYEQYF.

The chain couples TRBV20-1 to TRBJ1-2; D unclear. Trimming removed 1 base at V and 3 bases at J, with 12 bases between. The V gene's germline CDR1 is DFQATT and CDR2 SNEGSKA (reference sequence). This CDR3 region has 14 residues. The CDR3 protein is CSARVGGNDYGYTF. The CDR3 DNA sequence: TGCAGTGCTAGAGTCGGAGGAAATGACTATGGCTACACCTTC.

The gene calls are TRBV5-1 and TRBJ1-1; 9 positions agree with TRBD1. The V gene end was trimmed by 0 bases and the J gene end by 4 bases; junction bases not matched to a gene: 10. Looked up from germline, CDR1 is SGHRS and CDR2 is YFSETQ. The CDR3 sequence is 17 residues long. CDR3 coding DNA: TGCGCCAGCAGCTTGGAAGGACAGGGGTCCGGGGGCACTGAAGCTTTCTTT. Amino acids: CASSLEGQGSGGTEAFF.